Listed below are T cell receptor beta chains from one sample, sequenced in a study of tumor-infiltrating lymphocytes in localized non-small cell lung cancer. The repertoire was sequenced with immunoSEQ multiplex PCR; TCRdb's copy has only in-frame clones and lacks some. In the table there are about 12,000 clones, about 70% of which are singletons. The sequencing input was uninvolved lung tissue not adjacent to the tumor. These receptors were taken from a human donor with non-small cell lung cancer. The CDR3 runs from the conserved cysteine through the conserved F or W. The D gene is left open where the match is weak. Only some rows state a clone size, as once, few, many or a class for expanded clones.

j_call v_call clone_size d_call cdr3_nt cdr3_aa
TRBJ2-7 TRBV28 NA TRBD2 TGTGCCAGCAGTGCAAAGACTAGCGGGAGCGACACACTCCCCTACGAGCAGTACTTC CASSAKTSGSDTLPYEQYF
TRBJ2-7 TRBV5-4 NA TRBD2 TGTGCCAGCAGCACCGATAGCGGGACTTCCCTCTACGAGCAGTACTTC CASSTDSGTSLYEQYF
TRBJ2-7 TRBV28 NA NA TGTGCCAGCAGCTGGGGACGGGGAACCTACGAGCAGTACTTC CASSWGRGTYEQYF
TRBJ2-3 TRBV6-1 NA NA TGTGCCAGCAGTCTGACAGCCACAGATACGCAGTATTTT CASSLTATDTQYF
TRBJ2-2 TRBV5-1 NA NA TGCGCCAGCAGCTGGATACATAACACCGGGGAGCTGTTTTTT CASSWIHNTGELFF
TRBJ2-1 TRBV4-3 once TRBD1 TGCGCCAGCAGGGGGACAGGGAGGAATGAGCAGTTCTTC CASRGTGRNEQFF
TRBJ1-1 TRBV2 few TRBD1 TGTGCCAGCGTGAGCACAGGGGGGGCGACTGAAGCTTTCTTT CASVSTGGATEAFF
TRBJ1-1 TRBV4-1 NA TRBD1 TGCGCCAGCAGCCAATCGCCACAGGGGAGCACTGAAGCTTTCTTT CASSQSPQGSTEAFF
TRBJ2-3 TRBV7-2 NA TRBD1 TGTGCCAGCAGCTTTAACCGACAGGGGACAGATACGCAGTATTTT CASSFNRQGTDTQYF
TRBJ1-1 TRBV18 few NA TGTGCCAGCTCACCAATAACGGCTGAACTGAACACTGAAGCTTTCTTT CASSPITAELNTEAFF
TRBJ2-3 TRBV11-3 NA NA TGTGCCAGCAGCGTCGGACGTTCAGATACGCAGTATTTT CASSVGRSDTQYF
TRBJ1-5 TRBV2 NA NA TGTGCCAGCAGTGGGGACAGCAATCAGCCCCAGCATTTT CASSGDSNQPQHF
TRBJ2-7 TRBV18 once NA TGTGCCAGCTCACCACCGAGGACAACCTACGAGCAGTACTTC CASSPPRTTYEQYF
TRBJ2-7 TRBV6-1 few TRBD2 TGTGCCAGCAGCGGGAGCGGGAGATACGAGCAGTACTTC CASSGSGRYEQYF
TRBJ1-5 TRBV2 NA NA TGTGCCAGCAACAGCAATAGCAATCAGCCCCAGCATTTT CASNSNSNQPQHF
TRBJ2-7 TRBV30 NA NA TGTGCCTGGACCCGGGGCCAGGGGCGCCACGAGCAGTACTTC CAWTRGQGRHEQYF
TRBJ1-4 TRBV4-2 NA NA TGTGCCAGCAGCCAAGATCGGGATGAAAAACTGTTTTTT CASSQDRDEKLFF
TRBJ1-5 TRBV21-1 NA NA TGTGCCAGCAGCAAAGGACTTCAGGGGGGTCAGCCCCAGCATTTT CASSKGLQGGQPQHF
TRBJ2-5 TRBV5-1 NA TRBD1 TGCGCCAGCAGCTCCTGGACAGGGTTTAAAGAGACCCAGTACTTC CASSSWTGFKETQYF
TRBJ2-3 TRBV18 NA NA TGTGCCAGCTCATCGGACCCCAGGGGTACGCAGTATTTT CASSSDPRGTQYF
TRBJ1-2 TRBV19 NA TRBD1 TGTGCCAGTAGTATAACAGGGGATTCCTATGGCTACACCTTC CASSITGDSYGYTF
TRBJ1-2 TRBV6-1 NA NA TGTGCCAGCAGTGATCCGTCATTACAGGCGTCCTATGGCTACACCTTC CASSDPSLQASYGYTF
TRBJ2-5 TRBV7-9 few TRBD1 TGTGCCAGCAGCTCAAGACAGGGTCGCGGAGGAATGGGGGAGACCCAGTACTTC CASSSRQGRGGMGETQYF
TRBJ1-2 TRBV28 NA TRBD1 TGTGCCAGCAGTTTCCCGGGGACAGGATGGAGCTACACCTTC CASSFPGTGWSYTF
TRBJ1-5 TRBV6-6 NA TRBD1 TGTGCCAGCAGTACGGGACAGGGCTTGGGCAATCAGCCCCAGCATTTT CASSTGQGLGNQPQHF
TRBJ1-5 TRBV2 NA TRBD1 TGTGCCAGCGGGGGACAGGGGGCCGGCAATCAGCCCCAGCATTTT CASGGQGAGNQPQHF
TRBJ1-1 TRBV27 NA NA TGTGCCAGCAGTTTATCCTTCGTATCGGGGACTGAAGCTTTCTTT CASSLSFVSGTEAFF
TRBJ2-7 TRBV2 NA NA TGTGCCAGCAGTGATGTGGGTAGTATCATCTACGAGCAGTACTTC CASSDVGSIIYEQYF
TRBJ2-5 TRBV7-6 NA TRBD2 TGTGCCAGCAGCACCGGACTAGCGGGAGCTCAGGAGACCCAGTACTTC CASSTGLAGAQETQYF
TRBJ1-6 TRBV18 NA TRBD1 TGTGCCAGCTCACCCCAGACAGGGTTTAATTCACCCCTCCACTTT CASSPQTGFNSPLHF
TRBJ2-4 TRBV30 NA TRBD1 TGTGCCTGGAGTACGGGACAGGGGGCGAGGGGAAACATTCAGTACTTC CAWSTGQGARGNIQYF
TRBJ2-7 TRBV29-1 NA TRBD2 TGCAGCGTTGGTCGTCAGGGCGGCGCGGGAGGCGAGCAGTACTTC CSVGRQGGAGGEQYF
TRBJ1-2 TRBV7-2 once NA TGTGCCAGCAGCCCCAGCTTTATTGACAGGATTAACTATGGCTACACCTTC CASSPSFIDRINYGYTF
TRBJ1-4 TRBV19 NA TRBD1 TGTGCCAGTACCCCTGGGACAGCGATTAATGAAAAACTGTTTTTT CASTPGTAINEKLFF
TRBJ1-1 TRBV7-3 NA TRBD1 TGTGCCAGCAGCCCGGGGACAGGGGGAATCACTGAAGCTTTCTTT CASSPGTGGITEAFF
TRBJ2-7 TRBV7-2 NA NA TGTGCCAGCAGCGGGTACTACGAGCAGTACTTC CASSGYYEQYF
TRBJ1-4 TRBV9 NA NA TGTGCCAGCAGCGTATCACCGACGGCTGCAACTAATGAAAAACTGTTTTTT CASSVSPTAATNEKLFF
TRBJ1-4 TRBV7-6 NA TRBD1 TGTGCCAGCAGCTTAGTTCCGGGACAGGGGGATGAAAAACTGTTTTTT CASSLVPGQGDEKLFF